These 3 T cell receptor beta chains came from one sample sequenced in a study of cytomegalovirus exposure and HLA in healthy donors. In the PCR, 60 Vbeta and 13 Jbeta primers were used. TCRdb's copy holds only in-frame clones and misses some; the assay was immunoSEQ multiplex PCR. Seen here are under 200,000 clones, 80% to 90% observed once, and the top ten hold roughly 0.33%. Sample: PBMCs. The receptors here all came from a woman in her 30s in good health and CMV-seronegative.

This clone appeared a single time. This chain uses TRBV9 with TRBJ2-3; 9 nucleotides align to TRBD2. Germline V gene sequence: CDR1 SGDLS, CDR2 YYNGEE. Trimming took 4 bases from V and 0 from J; bases not matched to a gene: 6. The CDR3 is 16 amino acids. CDR3 coding DNA: TGTGCCAGCAGCCCTTATAGCGGGAGAAGCACAGATACGCAGTATTTT. This sequence encodes CASSPYSGRSTDTQYF.

The chain carries TRBV9 and TRBJ2-3, with 7 positions matching TRBD1. This CDR3 is 14 amino acids long. The J segment lost 6 bases and the V segment lost 3 bases, leaving 7 bases of the junction unmatched. The V gene's germline CDR1 is SGDLS and CDR2 YYNGEE. The CDR3 DNA reads as TGTGCCAGCAGCGATAGGGGGCCCTCGGATACGCAGTATTTT. Amino acid sequence: CASSDRGPSDTQYF.

The V and J genes are TRBV6-5 and TRBJ1-5, with unresolved D. Germline-derived CDR1 and CDR2 are MNHEY and SVGAGI. The CDR3 consists of 13 residues. Trimming cost V 4 bases and J 7 bases, with 11 bases left between them. The CDR3 reads CASSFGEKQPQHF. Written as DNA, the CDR3 is TGTGCCAGCAGTTTCGGGGAGAAACAGCCCCAGCATTTT.